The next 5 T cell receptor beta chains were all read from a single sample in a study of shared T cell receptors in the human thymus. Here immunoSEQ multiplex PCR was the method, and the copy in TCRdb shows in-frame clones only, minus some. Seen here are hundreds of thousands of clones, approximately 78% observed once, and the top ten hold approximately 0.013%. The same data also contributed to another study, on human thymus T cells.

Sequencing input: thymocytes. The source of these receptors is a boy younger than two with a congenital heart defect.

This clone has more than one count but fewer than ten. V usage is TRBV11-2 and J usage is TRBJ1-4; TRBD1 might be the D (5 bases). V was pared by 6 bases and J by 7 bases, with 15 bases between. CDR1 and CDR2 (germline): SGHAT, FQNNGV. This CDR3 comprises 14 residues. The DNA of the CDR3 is TGTGCCAGCAGAGACAGAGCGTTGGGTGAAAAACTGTTTTTT. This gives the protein CASRDRALGEKLFF. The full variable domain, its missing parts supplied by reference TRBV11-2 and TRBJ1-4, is EAGVAQSPRYKIIEKRQSVAFWCNPISGHATLYWYQQILGQGPKLLIQFQNNGVVDDSQLPKDRFSAERLKGVDSTLKIQPAKLEDSAVYLCASRDRALGEKLFFGSGTQLSVL.

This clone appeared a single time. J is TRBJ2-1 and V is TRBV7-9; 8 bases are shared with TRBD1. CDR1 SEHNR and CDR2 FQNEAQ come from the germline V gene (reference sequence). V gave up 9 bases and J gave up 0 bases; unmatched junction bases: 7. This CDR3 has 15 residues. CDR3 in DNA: TGTGCCAGTGGGGAAGGGACAGGCTCCTACAATGAGCAGTTCTTC. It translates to CASGEGTGSYNEQFF.

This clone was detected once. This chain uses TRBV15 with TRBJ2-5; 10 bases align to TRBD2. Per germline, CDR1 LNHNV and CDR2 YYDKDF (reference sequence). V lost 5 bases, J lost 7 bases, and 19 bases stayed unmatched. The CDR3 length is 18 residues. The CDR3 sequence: CATSLPGLAGAGEGTQYF. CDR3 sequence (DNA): TGTGCCACCAGCCTGCCGGGGCTAGCGGGAGCCGGCGAAGGGACCCAGTACTTC.

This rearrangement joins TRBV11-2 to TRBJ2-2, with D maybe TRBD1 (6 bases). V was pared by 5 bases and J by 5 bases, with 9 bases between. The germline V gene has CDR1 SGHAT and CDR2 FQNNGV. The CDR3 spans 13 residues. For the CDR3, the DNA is TGTGCCAGCAGCGTGAGGGGGACCGGGGAGCTGTTTTTT. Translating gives CASSVRGTGELFF.

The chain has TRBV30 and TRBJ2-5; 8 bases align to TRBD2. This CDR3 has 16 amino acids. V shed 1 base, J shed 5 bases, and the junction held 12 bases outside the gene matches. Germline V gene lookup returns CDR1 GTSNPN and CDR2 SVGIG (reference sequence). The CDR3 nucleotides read TGTGCCTGGAGTGGGTCCACGGGAGGGCCGGGGGAGACCCAGTACTTC. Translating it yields CAWSGSTGGPGETQYF.